One and the same sample provided the 5 T cell receptor beta chains below, sequenced in a study of cytomegalovirus exposure and HLA in healthy donors. Using immunoSEQ multiplex PCR, the repertoire was profiled, and TCRdb retains in-frame clones only, with some absent. Of under 200,000 clones in the sample, around 96% were seen once. The specimen was PBMCs. These receptors originate from a woman in her late teens or twenties in good health and CMV-seronegative.

This chain uses TRBV11-3 with TRBJ2-3; TRBD1 agrees at 8 bases. The V segment lost 5 bases and the J segment 4 bases; nucleotides outside the gene matches: 14. The CDR3 contains 17 residues. Per the germline V gene, CDR1 is SGHNT and CDR2 is YENEEA. The CDR3 sequence is CASSPLGQGLLADTQYF. The CDR3 DNA sequence: TGTGCCAGCAGCCCTCTCGGACAGGGACTCTTGGCAGATACGCAGTATTTT.

CDR3 loop: CASSSSGGAGNEQFF. Written as DNA, the CDR3 is TGTGCCAGCAGTTCTAGCGGGGGGGCAGGGAATGAGCAGTTCTTC. This chain joins TRBV6-5 and TRBJ2-1, with TRBD2 matching 12 bases. Germline CDR1 is MNHEY and CDR2 is SVGAGI. Trimming removed 4 bases from V and 7 bases from J; junction bases left unmatched: 5. There are 15 residues in the CDR3.

This chain links TRBV6-1 with TRBJ2-5, with 8 bases lining up with TRBD1. The CDR3 sequence is 13 residues long. V dropped 8 bases and J dropped 5; count of bases not matched to a gene: 7. Germline CDR1 and CDR2: MNHNS and SASEGT. CDR3 amino acids: CASQARGLETQYF. CDR3 coding DNA: TGTGCCAGCCAGGCCAGGGGGCTTGAGACCCAGTACTTC.

CDR3 in DNA: TGTGCCAGCAGCTTAGCGGCCAGCTCCTACGAGCAGTACTTC. This encodes CASSLAASSYEQYF. This rearrangement joins TRBV7-6 to TRBJ2-7, with D uncertain. In germline, CDR1 is SGHVS, CDR2 FNYEAQ. Trimming took 0 bases from V and 0 from J, leaving 6 bases between them. The CDR3 is made up of 14 amino acids. Variable domain in full (rest from reference TRBV7-6 and TRBJ2-7): GAGVSQSPRYKVTKRGQDVALRCDPISGHVSLYWYRQALGQGPEFLTYFNYEAQQDKSGLPNDRFSAERPEGSISTLTIQRTEQRDSAMYRCASSLAASSYEQYFGPGTRLTVT.

The chain combines TRBV7-2 with TRBJ1-1; possible D gene TRBD1, 5 bases. Per germline, CDR1 SGHTA and CDR2 FQGNSA. The CDR3 is 14 residues long. Trimming took 3 bases from V and 0 from J, leaving 8 bases between them. The CDR3 protein is CASSLVRVNTEAFF. DNA of the CDR3: TGTGCCAGCAGCTTGGTCAGGGTGAACACTGAAGCTTTCTTT.